Listed below are T cell receptor beta chains from one sample, sequenced in a study of cytomegalovirus exposure and HLA in healthy donors. Data came from immunoSEQ multiplex PCR; TCRdb stores just in-frame clones and leaves some out. The sample has approximately 73,000 clones; about 64% are singletons. The sample was PBMCs. Receptor source: a young man in good health and CMV-seropositive. Each CDR3 is given with its conserved first and last residue.

v_call,j_call,cdr3_aa
TRBV10-3,TRBJ2-1,CAIRRSDRDSGEQFF
TRBV11-2,TRBJ2-2,CASGGSRQGDTGELFF
TRBV13,TRBJ2-7,CASSFSTSLTSYEQYF
TRBV5-1,TRBJ1-4,CASSSAGPNEKLFF
TRBV7-3,TRBJ2-1,CASSLQTRTAPYNEQFF
TRBV5-1,TRBJ2-5,CASSVASGVQETQYF
TRBV6-5,TRBJ1-1,CASRLRTVPEAFF
TRBV5-1,TRBJ2-3,CASSWGMTSGREDTQYF
TRBV7-9,TRBJ1-2,CASSPGTGGLLNYGYTF
TRBV19,TRBJ1-2,CASSIHPKQGVYYGYTF
TRBV5-1,TRBJ2-6,CASSLVSGGSGANVLTF
TRBV27,TRBJ2-7,CASSNQGQTYEQYF
TRBV7-9,TRBJ2-3,CASSQGTSGGSTDTQYF
TRBV4-1,TRBJ2-1,CASSQASSNEQFF
TRBV9,TRBJ1-1,CASSVATDWDSNTEAFF
TRBV19,TRBJ1-5,CASSQGRDQPQHF
TRBV14,TRBJ1-6,CASSQQDGGGSPLHF
TRBV7-9,TRBJ2-3,CASSFRTGGTDTQYF
TRBV30,TRBJ2-7,CAWSVGSSYEQYF
TRBV18,TRBJ1-4,CASSLRLRQSNEKLFF
TRBV5-6,TRBJ2-3,CASSISERGFTDTQYF
TRBV7-7,TRBJ2-7,CASSPKQGPYEQYF
TRBV20-1,TRBJ2-5,CSGRSQETQYF
TRBV11-2,TRBJ2-5,CASSQSSKETQYF
TRBV9,TRBJ2-4,CASSAGQATKNIQYF
TRBV5-6,TRBJ2-2,CASSLDQGWNTGELFF
TRBV29-1,TRBJ2-5,CSVVIAGDETQYF
TRBV10-1,TRBJ2-5,CASSEVFEQREETQYF
TRBV18,TRBJ2-7,CASSPFGLALSDEQYF
TRBV6-6,TRBJ2-1,CASSSNSGRNEQFF
TRBV19,TRBJ1-1,CASSMEGGAEAFF
TRBV5-1,TRBJ2-5,CASSLVPPGQGAETQYF
TRBV11-2,TRBJ2-7,CASSLGRGFAEQYF
TRBV19,TRBJ2-7,CASSTDRGTYEQYF
TRBV25-1,TRBJ2-1,CASSPLRDRGDNEQFF
TRBV5-1,TRBJ2-3,CASSWYGEVGTDTQYF
TRBV7-2,TRBJ1-5,CASSPRTNRGQPQHF
TRBV11-2,TRBJ2-7,CASSTSQGFREEQYF
TRBV7-7,TRBJ2-7,CASSSGLSYEQYF
TRBV19,TRBJ2-3,CASSTQGNGLTDTQYF
TRBV5-1,TRBJ1-2,CASSLGAGRNYGYTF
TRBV14,TRBJ1-2,CASSQGAVRGEGYTF
TRBV30,TRBJ1-1,CAWIETGGNTEAFF
TRBV30,TRBJ2-5,CAWSPRGTQYF
TRBV2,TRBJ2-7,CASRDGGQGLHEQYF
TRBV5-4,TRBJ1-1,CASSLVRGTEAFF